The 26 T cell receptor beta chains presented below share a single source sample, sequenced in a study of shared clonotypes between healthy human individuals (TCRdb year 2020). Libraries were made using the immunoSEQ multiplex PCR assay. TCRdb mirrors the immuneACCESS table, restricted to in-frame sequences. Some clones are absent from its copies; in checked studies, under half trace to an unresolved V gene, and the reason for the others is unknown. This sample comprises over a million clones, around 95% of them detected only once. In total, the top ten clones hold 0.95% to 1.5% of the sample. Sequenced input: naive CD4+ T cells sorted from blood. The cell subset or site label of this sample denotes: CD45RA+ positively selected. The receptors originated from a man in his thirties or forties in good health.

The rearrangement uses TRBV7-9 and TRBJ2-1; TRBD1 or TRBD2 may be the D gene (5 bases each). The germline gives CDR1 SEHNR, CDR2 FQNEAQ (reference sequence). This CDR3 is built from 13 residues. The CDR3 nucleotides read TGTGCTACGGACCTCGTGAGGGGCAATGAGCAGTTCTTC. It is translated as CATDLVRGNEQFF.

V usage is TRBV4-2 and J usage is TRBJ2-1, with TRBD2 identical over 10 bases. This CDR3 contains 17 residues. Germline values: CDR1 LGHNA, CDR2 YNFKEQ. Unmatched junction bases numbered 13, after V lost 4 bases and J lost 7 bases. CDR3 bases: TGTGCCAGCAGCCCCGAAGCCGGACTAGCGGCCTTGAATGAGCAGTTCTTC. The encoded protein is CASSPEAGLAALNEQFF.

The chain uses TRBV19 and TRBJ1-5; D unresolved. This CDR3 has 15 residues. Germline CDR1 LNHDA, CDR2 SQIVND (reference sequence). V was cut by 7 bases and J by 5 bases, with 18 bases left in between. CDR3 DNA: TGTGCCAGTAACTTGGGAGGGAGAAGGGATCAGCCCCAGCATTTT. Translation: CASNLGGRRDQPQHF.

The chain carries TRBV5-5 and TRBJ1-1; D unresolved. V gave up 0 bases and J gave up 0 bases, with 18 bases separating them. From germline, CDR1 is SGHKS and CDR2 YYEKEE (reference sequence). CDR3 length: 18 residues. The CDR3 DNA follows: TGTGCCAGCAGCTTGGCCCGAAGGAGAGGGAGGTTGAACACTGAAGCTTTCTTT. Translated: CASSLARRRGRLNTEAFF.

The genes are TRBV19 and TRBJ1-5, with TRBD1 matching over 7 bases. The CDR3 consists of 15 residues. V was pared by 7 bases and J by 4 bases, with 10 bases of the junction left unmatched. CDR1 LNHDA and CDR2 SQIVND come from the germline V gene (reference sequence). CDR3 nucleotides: TGTGCCAGTACCGGGGGGGGACAGCTGAATCAGCCCCAGCATTTT. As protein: CASTGGGQLNQPQHF.

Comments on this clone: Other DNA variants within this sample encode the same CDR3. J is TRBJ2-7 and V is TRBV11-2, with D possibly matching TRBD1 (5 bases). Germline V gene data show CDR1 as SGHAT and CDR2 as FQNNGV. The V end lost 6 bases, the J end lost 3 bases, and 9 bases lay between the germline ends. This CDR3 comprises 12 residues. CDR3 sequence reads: CASSLDSYEQYF. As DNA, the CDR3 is TGTGCCAGCAGTCTAGACAGCTACGAGCAGTACTTC.

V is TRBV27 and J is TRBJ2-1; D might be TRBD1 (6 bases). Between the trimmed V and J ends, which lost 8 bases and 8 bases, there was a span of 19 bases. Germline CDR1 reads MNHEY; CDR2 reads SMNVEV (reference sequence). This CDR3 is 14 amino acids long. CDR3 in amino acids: CASRRLAGADEQFF. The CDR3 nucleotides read TGTGCCAGCCGTCGTTTGGCAGGGGCCGATGAGCAGTTCTTC.

CDR3 in amino acids: CASSLDGGRGGTGELFF. CDR3 nucleotides: TGTGCCAGCAGCTTGGATGGAGGCCGTGGCGGCACCGGGGAGCTGTTTTTT. This sequence joins TRBV5-4 and TRBJ2-2, with a weak D call TRBD2 (5 bases). Trimming took off 0 bases at V and 4 bases at J, with 16 bases between the two ends. Germline CDR1 SGHNT, CDR2 YYREEE (reference sequence). This CDR3 contains 17 residues.

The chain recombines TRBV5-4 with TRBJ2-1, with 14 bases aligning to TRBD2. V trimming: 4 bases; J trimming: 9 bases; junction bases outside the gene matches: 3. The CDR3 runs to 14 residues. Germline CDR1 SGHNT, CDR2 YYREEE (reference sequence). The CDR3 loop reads CASSETSGRAEQFF. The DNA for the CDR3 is TGTGCCAGCAGCGAGACTAGCGGGAGGGCTGAGCAGTTCTTC.

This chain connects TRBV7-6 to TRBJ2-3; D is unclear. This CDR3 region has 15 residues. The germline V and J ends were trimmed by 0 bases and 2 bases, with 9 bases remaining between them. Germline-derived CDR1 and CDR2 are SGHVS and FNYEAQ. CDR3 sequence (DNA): TGTGCCAGCAGCTTAGCGGCGTCAACCACAGATACGCAGTATTTT. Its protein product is CASSLAASTTDTQYF. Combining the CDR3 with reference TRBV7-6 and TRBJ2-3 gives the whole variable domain GAGVSQSPRYKVTKRGQDVALRCDPISGHVSLYWYRQALGQGPEFLTYFNYEAQQDKSGLPNDRFSAERPEGSISTLTIQRTEQRDSAMYRCASSLAASTTDTQYFGPGTRLTVL.

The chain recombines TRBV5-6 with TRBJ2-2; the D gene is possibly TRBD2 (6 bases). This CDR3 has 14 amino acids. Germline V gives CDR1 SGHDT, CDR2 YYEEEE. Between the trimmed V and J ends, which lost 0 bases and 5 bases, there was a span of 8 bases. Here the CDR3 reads CASSLVGRTGELFF. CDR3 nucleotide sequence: TGTGCCAGCAGCTTGGTAGGGAGGACCGGGGAGCTGTTTTTT. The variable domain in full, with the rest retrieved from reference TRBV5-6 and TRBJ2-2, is DAGVTQSPTHLIKTRGQQVTLRCSPKSGHDTVSWYQQALGQGPQFIFQYYEEEERQRGNFPDRFSGHQFPNYSSELNVNALLLGDSALYLCASSLVGRTGELFFGEGSRLTVL.

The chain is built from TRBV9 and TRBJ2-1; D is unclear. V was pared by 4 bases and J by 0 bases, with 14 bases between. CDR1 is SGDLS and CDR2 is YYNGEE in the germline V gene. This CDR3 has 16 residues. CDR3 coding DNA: TGTGCCAGCAGCCCGAGGCGGAACCCCTCCTACAATGAGCAGTTCTTC. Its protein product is CASSPRRNPSYNEQFF.

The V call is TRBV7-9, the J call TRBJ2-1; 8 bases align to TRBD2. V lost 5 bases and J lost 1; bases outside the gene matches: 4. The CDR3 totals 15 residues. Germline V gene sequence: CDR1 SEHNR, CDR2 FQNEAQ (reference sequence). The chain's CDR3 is CASSPSGRSYNEQFF. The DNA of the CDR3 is TGTGCCAGCAGCCCCAGCGGGAGATCCTACAATGAGCAGTTCTTC.

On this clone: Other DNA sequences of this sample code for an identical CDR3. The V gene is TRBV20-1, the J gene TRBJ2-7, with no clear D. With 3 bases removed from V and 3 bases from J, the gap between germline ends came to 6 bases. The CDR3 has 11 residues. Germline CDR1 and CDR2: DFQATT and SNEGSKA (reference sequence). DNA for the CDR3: TGCAGTGCTAGTTCAGACTACGAGCAGTACTTC. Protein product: CSASSDYEQYF.

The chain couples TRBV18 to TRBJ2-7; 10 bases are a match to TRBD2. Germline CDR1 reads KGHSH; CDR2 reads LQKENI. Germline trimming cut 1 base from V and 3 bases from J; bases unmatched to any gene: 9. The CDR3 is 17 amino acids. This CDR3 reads CASSPRSTSGTLYEQYF. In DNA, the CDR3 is TGTGCCAGCTCACCACGTAGTACTAGCGGGACCCTCTACGAGCAGTACTTC.

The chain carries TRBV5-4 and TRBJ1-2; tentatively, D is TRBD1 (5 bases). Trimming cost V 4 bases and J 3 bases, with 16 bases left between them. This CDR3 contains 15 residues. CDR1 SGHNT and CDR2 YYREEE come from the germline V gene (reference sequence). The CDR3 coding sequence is TGTGCCAGCAGCGCCCAGGGTACGGCGTACTATGGCTACACCTTC. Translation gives CASSAQGTAYYGYTF.

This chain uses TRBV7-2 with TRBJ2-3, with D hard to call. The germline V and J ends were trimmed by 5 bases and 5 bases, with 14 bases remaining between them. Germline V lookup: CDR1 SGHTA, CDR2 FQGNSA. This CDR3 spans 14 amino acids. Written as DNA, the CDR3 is TGTGCCAGCAGCCCAAACTTAATTGGAGATACGCAGTATTTT. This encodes CASSPNLIGDTQYF.

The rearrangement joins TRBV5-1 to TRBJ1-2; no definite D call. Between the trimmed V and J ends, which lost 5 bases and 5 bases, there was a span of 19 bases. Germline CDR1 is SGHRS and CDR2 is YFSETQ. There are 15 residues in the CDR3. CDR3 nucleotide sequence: TGCGCCAGCAGTGCCGAGGGCCCCCCCCGGTATGGCTACACCTTC. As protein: CASSAEGPPRYGYTF.

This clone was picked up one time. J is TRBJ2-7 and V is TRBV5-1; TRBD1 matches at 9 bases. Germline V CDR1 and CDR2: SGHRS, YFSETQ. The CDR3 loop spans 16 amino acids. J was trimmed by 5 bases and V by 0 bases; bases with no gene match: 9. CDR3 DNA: TGCGCCAGCAGCTTGGTAGGGGGACAGGGTTTGAACGAGCAGTACTTC. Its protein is CASSLVGGQGLNEQYF.

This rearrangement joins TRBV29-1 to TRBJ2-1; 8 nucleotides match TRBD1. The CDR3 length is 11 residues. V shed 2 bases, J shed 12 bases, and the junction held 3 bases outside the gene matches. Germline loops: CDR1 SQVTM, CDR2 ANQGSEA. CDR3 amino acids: CSVEYGQGQFF. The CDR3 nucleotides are TGCAGCGTTGAATACGGACAGGGGCAGTTCTTC.

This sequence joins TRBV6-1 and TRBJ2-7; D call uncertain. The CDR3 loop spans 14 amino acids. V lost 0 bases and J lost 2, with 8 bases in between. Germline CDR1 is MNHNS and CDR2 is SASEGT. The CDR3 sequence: CASSEARRPYEQYF. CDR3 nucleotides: TGTGCCAGCAGTGAAGCGCGAAGGCCCTACGAGCAGTACTTC.

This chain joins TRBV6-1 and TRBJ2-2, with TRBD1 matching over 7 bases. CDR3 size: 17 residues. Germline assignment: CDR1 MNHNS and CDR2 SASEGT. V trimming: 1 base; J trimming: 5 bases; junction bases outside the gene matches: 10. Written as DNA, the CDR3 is TGTGCCAGCAGTGAAGGATTTTGGGCAGGGGGAACCGGGGAGCTGTTTTTT. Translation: CASSEGFWAGGTGELFF.

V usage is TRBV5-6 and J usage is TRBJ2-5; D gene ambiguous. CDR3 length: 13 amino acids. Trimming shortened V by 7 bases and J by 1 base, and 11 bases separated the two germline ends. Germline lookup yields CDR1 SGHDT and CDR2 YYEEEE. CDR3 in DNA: TGTGCCAGCTGGCGGTCGAGCCAAGAGACCCAGTACTTC. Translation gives CASWRSSQETQYF.

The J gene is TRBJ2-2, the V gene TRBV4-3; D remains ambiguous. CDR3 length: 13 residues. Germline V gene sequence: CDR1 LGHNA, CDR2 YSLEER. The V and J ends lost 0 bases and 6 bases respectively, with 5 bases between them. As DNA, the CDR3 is TGCGCCAGCAGCCAAGATTTCGCCGGGGAGCTGTTTTTT. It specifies CASSQDFAGELFF.

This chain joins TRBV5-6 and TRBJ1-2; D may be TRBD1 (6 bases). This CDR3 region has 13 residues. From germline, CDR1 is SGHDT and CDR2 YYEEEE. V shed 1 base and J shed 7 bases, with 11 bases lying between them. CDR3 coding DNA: TGTGCCAGCAGCTTGCCACAGGGAGGTGGCTACACCTTC. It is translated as CASSLPQGGGYTF.

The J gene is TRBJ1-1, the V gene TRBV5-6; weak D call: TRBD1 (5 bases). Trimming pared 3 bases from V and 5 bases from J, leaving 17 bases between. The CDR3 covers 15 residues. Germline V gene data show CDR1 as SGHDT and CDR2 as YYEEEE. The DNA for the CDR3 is TGTGCCAGCAGCTGGGGCCCGGGAATCGTAACTGAAGCTTTCTTT. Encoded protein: CASSWGPGIVTEAFF.